These 15 T cell receptor beta chains came from one sample sequenced in a study of T cell repertoires in cytomegalovirus infection. TCRdb analysed the reads with MiXCR anew, one entry per CDR3 protein. This sample carries about 890,000 distinct CDR3 sequences, roughly a third of them seen once, and the ten largest clones take 13%. These receptors' targets are unknown. The sample consisted of cultured CD8+ T cells from PBMCs, taken from culture after CMV antigen stimulation. The receptor source for this set is a human donor in good health (CMV status not recorded). Some clones in this sample may be carry-over from other donors' samples.

This clonotype was observed many times. V usage is TRBV7-8 and J usage is TRBJ1-1, with D unresolved. V gave up 1 base and J gave up 2 bases, with 8 bases separating them. Germline-derived CDR1 and CDR2 are SGHVS and FQNEAQ. The CDR3 is 14 residues long. CDR3 protein: CASSLEFGNTEAFF. In DNA form, the CDR3 reads TGTGCCAGCAGCTTAGAGTTTGGTAACACTGAAGCTTTCTTT.

As to this clonotype: A much larger clone lies one base from this, so it may be a read error. The chain is built from TRBV6-1 and TRBJ2-3; tentatively, D is TRBD2 (6 bases). From germline, CDR1 is MNHNS and CDR2 SASEGT. Trimming cost V 5 bases and J 3 bases, with 12 bases left between them. The CDR3 covers 14 residues. CDR3 DNA sequence: TGTGCCAGCAGTACATCGCGGGGAACAGATACGCAGTATTTT. Amino acids: CASSTSRGTDTQYF.

The V gene is TRBV5-1, the J gene TRBJ1-5; D not resolved. This CDR3 region has 15 residues. CDR1 SGHRS and CDR2 YFSETQ come from the germline V gene. The ends were cut back, 2 bases at V and 0 bases at J, with 9 bases in the middle. The CDR3 spells CASSLKGNSNQPQHF. The CDR3 DNA sequence: TGCGCCAGCAGCTTAAAAGGGAATAGCAATCAGCCCCAGCATTTT.

This clonotype was recorded a few times. The J gene is TRBJ2-5, the V gene TRBV4-1; D might be TRBD2 (6 bases). The V gene lost 0 bases and the J gene lost 2 bases, with 16 bases spanning the gap. Germline V lookup: CDR1 MGHRA, CDR2 YSYEKL. This CDR3 has 17 amino acids. The CDR3 DNA is TGCGCCAGCAGCCAAGATCTTGGAGGGTATCGGCAAGAGACCCAGTACTTC. It translates to CASSQDLGGYRQETQYF.

This clonotype was counted a few times. J is TRBJ2-7 and V is TRBV15; weak D call: TRBD2 (6 bases). This CDR3 contains 17 residues. Trimming stripped 4 bases from V and 4 bases from J, with 23 bases between. Germline CDR1 and CDR2: LNHNV and YYDKDF (reference sequence). CDR3 loop: CATSTLPLGPEGYEQYF. The CDR3 region has the DNA TGTGCCACCAGCACCCTCCCCCTGGGCCCGGAGGGGTACGAGCAGTACTTC.

The V and J genes are TRBV6-2 or TRBV6-3 and TRBJ2-1; 7 bases fit TRBD2. The CDR3 spans 14 residues. The germline CDR1 and CDR2 sequences are MNHEY and SVGEGT. V shed 4 bases, J shed 6 bases, and the junction held 6 bases outside the gene matches. This CDR3 reads CASSWAGDANEQFF. CDR3 bases: TGTGCCAGCAGTTGGGCGGGGGACGCCAATGAGCAGTTCTTC.

This clonotype was detected only a few times. V and J are TRBV6-5 and TRBJ1-2; the D is unclear. Trimming removed 9 bases at V and 3 bases at J, with 20 bases between. Germline-derived CDR1 and CDR2 are MNHEY and SVGAGI. The CDR3 loop spans 15 amino acids. The CDR3 region has the DNA TGTGCCAGTCGTGACCCCTTCCTTATGGACTATGGCTACACCTTC. Its protein product is CASRDPFLMDYGYTF.

The chain uses TRBV6-4 and TRBJ2-1; D not certain. Trimming took 5 bases from V and 5 from J, leaving 16 bases between them. This CDR3 has 15 amino acids. CDR1 is MRHNA and CDR2 is SNTAGT in the germline V gene. The CDR3 protein is CASSRMAFWDNEQFF. The CDR3 nucleotides are TGTGCCAGCAGTCGAATGGCTTTTTGGGACAATGAGCAGTTCTTC.

This clonotype was counted only a few times. This chain connects TRBV7-4 to TRBJ1-6, with D unresolved. CDR1 and CDR2 (germline): SGHVT, SQSDAQ. V was shortened by 2 bases and J by 8 bases, with 10 bases between the two germline ends. CDR3 length equals 14 residues. In DNA, the CDR3 is TGTGCCAGCAGCTTATCTCAGGACCATTCACCCCTCCACTTT. It is translated as CASSLSQDHSPLHF.

This clonotype was picked up many times. The rearrangement links TRBV6-1 to TRBJ2-2; 10 positions agree with TRBD1. V lost 6 bases and J lost 5; bases outside the gene matches: 6. The CDR3 covers 15 residues. The germline V gene has CDR1 MNHNS and CDR2 SASEGT. CDR3 bases: TGTGCCAGCAGACCGGGACAGGGGTTAACCGGGGAGCTGTTTTTT. This translates into CASRPGQGLTGELFF.

The V gene is TRBV13, the J gene TRBJ2-7; 8 bases are shared with TRBD1. CDR3 length equals 14 residues. The J segment lost 3 bases and the V segment lost 4 bases, leaving 5 bases of the junction unmatched. Germline CDR1 reads PRHDT; CDR2 reads FYEKMQ (reference sequence). CDR3 in DNA: TGTGCCAGCAGCTCCCGACAGGGGAACTACGAGCAGTACTTC. This gives the protein CASSSRQGNYEQYF. Full variable domain (remainder filled in from reference TRBV13 and TRBJ2-7): AAGVIQSPRHLIKEKRETATLKCYPIPRHDTVYWYQQGPGQDPQFLISFYEKMQSDKGSIPDRFSAQQFSDYHSELNMSSLELGDSALYFCASSSRQGNYEQYFGPGTRLTVT.

The chain joins TRBV7-6 to TRBJ1-4; D remains ambiguous. Germline CDR1 is SGHVS and CDR2 is FNYEAQ. Trimming left V 1 base short and J 8 bases short, with 14 bases between. This CDR3 region has 15 residues. Here the CDR3 reads CASSLGGRLGEKLFF. In nucleotides, the CDR3 is TGTGCCAGCAGCTTAGGTGGCAGGTTGGGGGAAAAACTGTTTTTT.

Of note for this clonotype: A read error may account for a junction end that differs from germline. The chain joins TRBV7-7 to TRBJ2-7; weak D call: TRBD2 (6 bases). The CDR3 totals 14 residues. Germline lookup yields CDR1 SSHAT and CDR2 FNYEAQ (reference sequence). Here the CDR3 reads CASSPLGLSYEQYF. The CDR3 DNA reads as TGTGCTAGCAGCCCTCTGGGACTTTCCTACGAGCAGTACTTC.

This clonotype was found a few times. This sequence joins TRBV6-6 and TRBJ1-5; the match to TRBD1 covers 8 bases. The CDR3 sequence is 14 residues long. Trimming at V came to 6 bases and at J to 5 bases, leaving 6 bases not matched to a gene. Germline V gene data show CDR1 as MNHNY and CDR2 as SVGAGI (reference sequence). CDR3 nucleotide sequence: TGTGCCAGCAGCTATGGACAGGGATATCAGCCCCAGCATTTT. Translated, it gives CASSYGQGYQPQHF.

The chain joins TRBV5-7 to TRBJ2-3, with TRBD2 identical over 8 bases. TRBV5-7 falls under the ORF class, with uncertain function. The CDR3 loop spans 13 amino acids. Trimming removed 4 bases from V and 6 bases from J; junction bases left unmatched: 4. CDR3 sequence reads: CASSAGLGDTQYF. The DNA for the CDR3 is TGTGCCAGCAGCGCGGGACTAGGGGATACGCAGTATTTT.